The T cell receptor beta chain under discussion was sequenced for a study of CD8+ T cells in alopecia areata. Findings and caveats of the study: Scalp lesions, especially in alopecia totalis/universalis, had higher clonality than normal scalp.

With 3 bases clipped from V and 7 bases from J, the junction kept 6 bases outside the gene matches. The CDR3 consists of 14 residues. From germline, CDR1 is MNHEY and CDR2 SMNVEV (reference sequence). With regard to this clone: The antigen is undetermined.

Extraction of RNA preceded its reverse transcription into cDNA, which served as the sequencing template. The data were produced by immunoSEQ multiplex PCR, yet TCRdb's version contains in-frame clones alone and is incomplete. The sample carries 50,000 to 65,000 clones, roughly 46% recorded once. Treatment indicated: oral pan-JAK inhibitor, 5-10 mg twice daily. Alopecia areata patients had lesional scalp punch biopsies and peripheral blood taken from them. This TCR derives from a human donor with alopecia areata. This rearrangement joins TRBV27 to TRBJ2-1, with 7 bases fitting TRBD2. The sample consisted of CD8+ T cells sorted from blood, taken around week 37, from a patient treated with tofacitinib. The CDR3 spells CASSLFLRENEQFF. CDR3 nucleotide sequence: TGTGCCAGCAGTTTGTTCTTGCGGGAGAATGAGCAGTTCTTC.